This T cell receptor beta chain was recorded in a study of Ad26.COV2.S vaccination and SARS-CoV-2 variants. Turning to the study itself: The study gave Ad26.COV2.S intramuscularly, once or twice 56 days apart. Study-wide findings and caveats: Non-spike TCR breadth showed similarity between vaccine and placebo recipients.

As concerns this clone: Its antigen is unknown.

Treatment: over 15 received Ad26.COV2.S at low or high dose, single or two shots; about 5 received placebo; per-sample allocation not given. Sampling took place 63 days after the first vaccine or placebo injection. Boston supplied an adult donor aged 18-55 years. The assay was immunoSEQ multiplex PCR, and TCRdb's table has in-frame clones only and misses some. Seen here are about 370,000 clones, 75% to 90% observed once, and the top ten hold 1.9%. The specimen was peripheral blood, collected in a trial of Ad26.COV2.S vaccine versus placebo. This TCR was recovered from a person aged 18-60 years who received the Ad26.COV2.S COVID-19 vaccine or a placebo.

In nucleotides, the CDR3 is TGTGCCAGCAGCGCCGGGCCTCGGGGTGGCTACACCTTC. Its protein is CASSAGPRGGYTF. This chain links TRBV7-2 with TRBJ1-2; D is undetermined. CDR1 and CDR2 from the germline V gene are SGHTA and FQGNSA. The CDR3 is 13 residues long. The V end was cut by 5 bases, the J end by 7 bases, with 14 bases between.